These 10 T cell receptor beta chains share one sample of origin, sequenced in a study of blood T cell repertoires in COVID-19. Some clones are missing from TCRdb's copy, which holds only in-frame ones; the method was immunoSEQ multiplex PCR. The table includes around 81,000 clones, 88% detected once. The sample taken for sequencing was peripheral blood. The receptors stem from a man between 70 and 80 years old with acute or convalescent COVID-19.

The chain is built from TRBV20-1 and TRBJ1-5; D perhaps matches TRBD1 (6 bases). Germline CDR1 DFQATT, CDR2 SNEGSKA (reference sequence). This CDR3 has 14 amino acids. V was trimmed by 3 bases and J by 2 bases, leaving 11 bases between them. CDR3 sequence: CSASPGQGNQPQHF. The CDR3 DNA reads as TGCAGTGCTAGTCCGGGACAAGGCAATCAGCCCCAGCATTTT.

This rearrangement joins TRBV11-2 to TRBJ1-1; 8 bases map to TRBD1. V was pared by 5 bases and J by 5 bases, with 7 bases of the junction left unmatched. Germline CDR1 SGHAT, CDR2 FQNNGV. CDR3 size: 14 residues. CDR3 in DNA: TGTGCCAGCAGCCGACAGGGGCGGGGGACTGAAGCTTTCTTT. It codes for CASSRQGRGTEAFF.

This chain joins TRBV4-3 and TRBJ2-2; perhaps TRBD1 as D (5 bases). This CDR3 has 14 amino acids. V lost 0 bases, J lost 6 bases, and 8 bases lay in between. Germline values: CDR1 LGHNA, CDR2 YSLEER. The DNA for the CDR3 is TGCGCCAGCAGCCAAGAAGGGGTCCCCGGGGAGCTGTTTTTT. Protein product: CASSQEGVPGELFF.

DNA for the CDR3: TGTGCCAGCCGCGGACAGGGAACTAGCACAGATACGCAGTATTTT. Its protein is CASRGQGTSTDTQYF. The genes are TRBV2 and TRBJ2-3; 8 bases align to TRBD1. The trim removed 8 bases at V and 0 bases at J, leaving 7 bases unmatched. This CDR3 has 15 amino acids. CDR1 is SNHLY, CDR2 FYNNEI, per germline.

The V gene is TRBV29-1, the J gene TRBJ2-6; 12 bases are a match to TRBD1. With V trimmed by 7 bases and J by 2 bases, 6 bases remained unmatched. This CDR3 has 16 amino acids. Germline CDR1 is SQVTM and CDR2 is ANQGSEA. The CDR3 spells CSAGGTGGPGANVLTF. The CDR3 DNA reads as TGCAGCGCCGGGGGGACAGGGGGCCCTGGGGCCAACGTCCTGACTTTC.

The chain combines TRBV6-5 with TRBJ1-1; perhaps TRBD1 as D (6 bases). The CDR3 totals 15 residues. Trimming removed 0 bases from V and 4 bases from J, with 12 bases in between. Germline values: CDR1 MNHEY, CDR2 SVGAGI. CDR3 in amino acids: CASSYSNRAGTEAFF. The CDR3 DNA reads TGTGCCAGCAGTTACTCGAACAGGGCAGGCACTGAAGCTTTCTTT.

The rearrangement uses TRBV27 and TRBJ1-2; 11 nucleotides align to TRBD1. In germline, CDR1 is MNHEY, CDR2 SMNVEV (reference sequence). Losses at the gene ends were 4 bases for V and 8 bases for J; bases not matched to a gene: 18. The CDR3 consists of 18 residues. The CDR3 region is CASSSSRTGGGPLRGYTF. The CDR3 DNA reads as TGTGCCAGCAGTTCCTCTCGGACAGGGGGCGGCCCTCTTCGAGGCTACACCTTC.

This clone has only one observation. CDR3 bases: TGTGCCAGCAGCGCTAGGACTAGCGGGGCCTCGGGGGAGACCCAGTACTTC. Amino acids: CASSARTSGASGETQYF. The rearrangement joins TRBV5-6 to TRBJ2-5, with TRBD2 matching over 12 bases. Germline trimming cut 4 bases from V and 5 bases from J; bases unmatched to any gene: 12. Per the germline V gene, CDR1 is SGHDT and CDR2 is YYEEEE. This CDR3 spans 17 amino acids.

This clone has only a few counts. The V and J genes are TRBV4-3 and TRBJ1-4; 8 bases match TRBD1. Germline lookup yields CDR1 LGHNA and CDR2 YSLEER. The V gene end was trimmed by 5 bases and the J gene end by 8 bases; junction bases not matched to a gene: 16. CDR3 length: 17 amino acids. The CDR3 reads CASSATGVDYTGEKLFF. The CDR3 bases are TGCGCCAGCAGCGCGACAGGGGTCGATTATACCGGGGAAAAACTGTTTTTT.

The chain employs TRBV29-1 and TRBJ2-1, with D perhaps matching TRBD1 (6 bases). V lost 6 bases and J 8 bases, leaving 29 bases between the germline ends. From germline, CDR1 is SQVTM and CDR2 ANQGSEA. This CDR3 has 17 residues. The CDR3 reads CSVEGDPSSLPGDEQFF. DNA for the CDR3: TGCAGCGTCGAGGGGGACCCCTCGTCTCTGCCAGGGGATGAGCAGTTCTTC.